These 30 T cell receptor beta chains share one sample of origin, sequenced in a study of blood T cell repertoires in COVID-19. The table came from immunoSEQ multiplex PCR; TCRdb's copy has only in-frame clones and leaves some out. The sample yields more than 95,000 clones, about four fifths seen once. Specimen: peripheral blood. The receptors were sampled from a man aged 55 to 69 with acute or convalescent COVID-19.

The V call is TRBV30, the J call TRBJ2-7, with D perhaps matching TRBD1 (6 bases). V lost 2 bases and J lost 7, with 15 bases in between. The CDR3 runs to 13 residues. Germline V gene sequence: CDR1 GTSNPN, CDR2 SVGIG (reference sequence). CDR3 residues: CAWSYGDRPEQYF. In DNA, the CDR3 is TGTGCCTGGAGTTACGGCGACAGGCCGGAGCAGTACTTC. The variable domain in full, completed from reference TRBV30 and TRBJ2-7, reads SQTIHQWPATLVQPVGSPLSLECTVEGTSNPNLYWYRQAAGRGLQLLFYSVGIGQISSEVPQNLSASRPQDRQFILSSKKLLLSDSGFYLCAWSYGDRPEQYFGPGTRLTVT.

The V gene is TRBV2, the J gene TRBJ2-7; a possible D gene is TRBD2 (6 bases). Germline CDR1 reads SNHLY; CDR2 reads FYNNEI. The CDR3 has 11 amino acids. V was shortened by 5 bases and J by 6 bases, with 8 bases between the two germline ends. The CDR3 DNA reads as TGTGCCAGCAGTTACGGGGGCGAGCAGTACTTC. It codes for CASSYGGEQYF.

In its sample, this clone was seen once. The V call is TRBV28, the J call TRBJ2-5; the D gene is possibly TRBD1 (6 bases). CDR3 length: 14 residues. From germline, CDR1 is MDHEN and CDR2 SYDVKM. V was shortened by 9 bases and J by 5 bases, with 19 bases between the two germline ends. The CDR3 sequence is CASTLGQRWETQYF. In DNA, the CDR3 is TGTGCCAGTACCCTCGGACAGAGGTGGGAGACCCAGTACTTC.

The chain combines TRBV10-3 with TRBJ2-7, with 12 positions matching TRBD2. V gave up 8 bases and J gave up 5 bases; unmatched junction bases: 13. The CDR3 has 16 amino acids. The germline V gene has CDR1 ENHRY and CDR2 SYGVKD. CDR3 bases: TGTGCCATCCCCAGCATTCTAGCGGGAGGGGGGGACGAGCAGTACTTC. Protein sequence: CAIPSILAGGGDEQYF.

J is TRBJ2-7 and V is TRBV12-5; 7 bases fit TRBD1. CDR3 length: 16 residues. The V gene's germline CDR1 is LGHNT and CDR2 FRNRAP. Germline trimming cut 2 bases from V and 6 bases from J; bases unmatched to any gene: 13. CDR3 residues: CASGLSSPGQEGEQYF. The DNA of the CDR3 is TGTGCTAGTGGTTTGTCCTCCCCCGGACAGGAAGGCGAGCAGTACTTC.

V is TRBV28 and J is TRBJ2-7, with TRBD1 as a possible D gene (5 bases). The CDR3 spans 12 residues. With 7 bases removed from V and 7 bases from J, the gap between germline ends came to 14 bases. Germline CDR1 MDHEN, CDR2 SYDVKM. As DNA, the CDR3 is TGTGCCAGCAAAGTAGGGGTTGAAGAGCAGTACTTC. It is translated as CASKVGVEEQYF.

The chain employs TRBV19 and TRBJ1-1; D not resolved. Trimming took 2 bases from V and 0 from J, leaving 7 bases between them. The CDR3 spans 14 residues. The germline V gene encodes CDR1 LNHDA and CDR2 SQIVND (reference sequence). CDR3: CASSILEMNTEAFF. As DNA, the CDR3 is TGTGCCAGTAGTATACTGGAGATGAACACTGAAGCTTTCTTT.

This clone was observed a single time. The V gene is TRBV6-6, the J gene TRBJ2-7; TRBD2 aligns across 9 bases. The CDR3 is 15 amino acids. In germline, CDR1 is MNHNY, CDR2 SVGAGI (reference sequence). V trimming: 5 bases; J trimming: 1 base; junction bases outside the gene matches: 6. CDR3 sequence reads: CASSPRTSASYEQYF. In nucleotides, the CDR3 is TGTGCCAGCAGTCCTCGGACTAGCGCGTCCTACGAGCAGTACTTC.

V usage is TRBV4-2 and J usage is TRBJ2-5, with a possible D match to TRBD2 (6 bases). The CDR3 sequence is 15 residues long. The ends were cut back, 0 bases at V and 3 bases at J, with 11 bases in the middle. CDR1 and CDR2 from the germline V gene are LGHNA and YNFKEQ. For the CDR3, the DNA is TGTGCCAGCAGCCAAGAAACACGGGGGAAAGAGACCCAGTACTTC. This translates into CASSQETRGKETQYF.

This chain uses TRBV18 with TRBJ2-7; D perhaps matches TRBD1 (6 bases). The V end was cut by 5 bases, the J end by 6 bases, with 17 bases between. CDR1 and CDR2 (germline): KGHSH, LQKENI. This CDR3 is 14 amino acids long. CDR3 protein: CASSLVDRTSEQYF. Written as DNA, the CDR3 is TGTGCCAGCTCATTGGTAGACAGGACCTCCGAGCAGTACTTC.

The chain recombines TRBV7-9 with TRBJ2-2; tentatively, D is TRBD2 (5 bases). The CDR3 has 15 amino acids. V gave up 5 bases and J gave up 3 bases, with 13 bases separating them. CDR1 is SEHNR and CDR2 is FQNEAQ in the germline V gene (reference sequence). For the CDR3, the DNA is TGTGCCAGCAGCCGCCGGGATCCTCACACCGGGGAGCTGTTTTTT. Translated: CASSRRDPHTGELFF.

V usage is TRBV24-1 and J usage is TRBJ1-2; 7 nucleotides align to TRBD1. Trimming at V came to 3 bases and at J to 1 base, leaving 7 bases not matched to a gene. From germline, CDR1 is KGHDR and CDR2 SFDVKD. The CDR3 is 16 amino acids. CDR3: CATSDARAGGNYGYTF. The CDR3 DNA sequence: TGTGCCACCAGTGATGCCCGGGCAGGGGGTAACTATGGCTACACCTTC.

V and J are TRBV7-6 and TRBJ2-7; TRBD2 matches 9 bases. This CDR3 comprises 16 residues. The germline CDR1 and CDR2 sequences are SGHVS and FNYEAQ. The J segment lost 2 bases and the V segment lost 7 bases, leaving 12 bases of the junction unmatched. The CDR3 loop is CASTVEGSGRPYEQYF. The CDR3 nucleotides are TGTGCCAGCACCGTTGAGGGGAGCGGGAGGCCCTACGAGCAGTACTTC.

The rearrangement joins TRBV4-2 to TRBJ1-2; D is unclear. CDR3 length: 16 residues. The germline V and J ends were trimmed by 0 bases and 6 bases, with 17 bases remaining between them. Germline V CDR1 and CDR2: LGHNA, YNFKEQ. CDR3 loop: CASSQDGVTEMHGYTF. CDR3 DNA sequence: TGTGCCAGCAGCCAAGATGGTGTCACAGAAATGCATGGCTACACCTTC.

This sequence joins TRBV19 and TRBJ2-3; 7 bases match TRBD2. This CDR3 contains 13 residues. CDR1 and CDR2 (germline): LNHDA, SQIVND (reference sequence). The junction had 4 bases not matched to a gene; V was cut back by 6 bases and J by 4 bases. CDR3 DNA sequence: TGTGCCAGTAGCCGACTAGCTGCAGATACGCAGTATTTT. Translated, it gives CASSRLAADTQYF. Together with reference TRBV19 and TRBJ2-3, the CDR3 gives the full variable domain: DGGITQSPKYLFRKEGQNVTLSCEQNLNHDAMYWYRQDPGQGLRLIYYSQIVNDFQKGDIAEGYSVSREKKESFPLTVTSAQKNPTAFYLCASSRLAADTQYFGPGTRLTVL.

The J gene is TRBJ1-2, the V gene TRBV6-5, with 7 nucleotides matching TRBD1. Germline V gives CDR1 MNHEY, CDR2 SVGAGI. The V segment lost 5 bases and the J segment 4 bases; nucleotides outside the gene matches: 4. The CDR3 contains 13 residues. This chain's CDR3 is CASSPRQGYGYTF. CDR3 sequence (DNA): TGTGCCAGCAGTCCGCGACAGGGCTATGGCTACACCTTC.

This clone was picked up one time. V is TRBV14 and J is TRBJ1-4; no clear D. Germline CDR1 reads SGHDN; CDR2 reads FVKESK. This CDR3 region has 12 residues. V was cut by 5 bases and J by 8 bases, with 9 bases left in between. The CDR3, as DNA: TGTGCCAGCAGCTCTGGAGGGGAAAAACTGTTTTTT. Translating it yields CASSSGGEKLFF.

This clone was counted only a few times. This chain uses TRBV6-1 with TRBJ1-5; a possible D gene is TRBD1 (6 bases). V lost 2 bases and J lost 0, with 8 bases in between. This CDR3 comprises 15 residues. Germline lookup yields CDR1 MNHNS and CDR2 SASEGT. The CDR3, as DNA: TGTGCCAGCAGTGAAAGGGGGTATAGCAATCAGCCCCAGCATTTT. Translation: CASSERGYSNQPQHF.

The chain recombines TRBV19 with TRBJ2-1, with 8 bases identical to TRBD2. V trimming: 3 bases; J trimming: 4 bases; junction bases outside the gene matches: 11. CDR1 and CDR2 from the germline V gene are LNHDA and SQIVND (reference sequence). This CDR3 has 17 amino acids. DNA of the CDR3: TGTGCCAGTAGTATCAGACTAGCGTCCCAGATATACAATGAGCAGTTCTTC. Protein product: CASSIRLASQIYNEQFF.

Written as DNA, the CDR3 is TGTGCCAGTAGGGGCTTTAGGCTAGCGGGGCACCAAGAGACCCAGTACTTC. Encoded protein: CASRGFRLAGHQETQYF. The rearrangement uses TRBV19 and TRBJ2-5; 9 nucleotides agree with TRBD2. Germline CDR1 reads LNHDA; CDR2 reads SQIVND (reference sequence). The ends lost 6 bases at V and 0 bases at J; junction bases unmatched: 11. This CDR3 spans 17 amino acids.

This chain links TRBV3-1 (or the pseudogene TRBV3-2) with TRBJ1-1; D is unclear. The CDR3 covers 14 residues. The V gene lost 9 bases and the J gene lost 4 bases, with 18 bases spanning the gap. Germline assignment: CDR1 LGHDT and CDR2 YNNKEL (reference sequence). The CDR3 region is CASQPGGVGTEAFF. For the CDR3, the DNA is TGTGCCAGTCAACCAGGCGGGGTCGGCACTGAAGCTTTCTTT.

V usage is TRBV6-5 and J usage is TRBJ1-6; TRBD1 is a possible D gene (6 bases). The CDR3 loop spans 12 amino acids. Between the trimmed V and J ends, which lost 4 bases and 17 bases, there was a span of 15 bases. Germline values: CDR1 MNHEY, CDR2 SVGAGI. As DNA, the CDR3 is TGTGCCAGCAGTTCCAACCCGGACAGCTTCCACTTT. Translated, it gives CASSSNPDSFHF.

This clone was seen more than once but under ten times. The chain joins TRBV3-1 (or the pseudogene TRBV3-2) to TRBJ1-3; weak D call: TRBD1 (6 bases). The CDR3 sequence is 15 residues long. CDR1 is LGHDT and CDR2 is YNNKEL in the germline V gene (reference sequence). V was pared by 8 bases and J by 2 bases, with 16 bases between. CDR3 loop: CASSSRGGTGNTIYF. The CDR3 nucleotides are TGTGCCAGCTCCTCAAGGGGGGGGACTGGAAACACCATATATTTT.

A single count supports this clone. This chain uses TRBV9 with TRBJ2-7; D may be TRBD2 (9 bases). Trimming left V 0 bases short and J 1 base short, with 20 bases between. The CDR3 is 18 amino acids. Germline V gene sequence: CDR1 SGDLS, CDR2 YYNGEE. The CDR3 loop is CASSVGAGGQDVSYEQYF. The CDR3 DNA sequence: TGTGCCAGCAGCGTAGGAGCGGGGGGACAGGACGTTTCCTACGAGCAGTACTTC.

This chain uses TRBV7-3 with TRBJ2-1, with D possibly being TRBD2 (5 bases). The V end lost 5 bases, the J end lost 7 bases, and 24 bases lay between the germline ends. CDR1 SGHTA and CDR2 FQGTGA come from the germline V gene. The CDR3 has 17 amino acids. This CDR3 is CASSPGRGPVYWNEQFF. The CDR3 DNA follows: TGTGCCAGCAGCCCCGGGCGAGGGCCGGTGTATTGGAATGAGCAGTTCTTC.

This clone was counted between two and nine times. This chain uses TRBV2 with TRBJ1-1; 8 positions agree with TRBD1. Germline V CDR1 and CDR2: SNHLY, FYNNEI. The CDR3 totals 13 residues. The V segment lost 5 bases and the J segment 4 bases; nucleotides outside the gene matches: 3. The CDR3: CASSTTGATEAFF. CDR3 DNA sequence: TGTGCCAGCAGTACGACAGGGGCCACTGAAGCTTTCTTT.

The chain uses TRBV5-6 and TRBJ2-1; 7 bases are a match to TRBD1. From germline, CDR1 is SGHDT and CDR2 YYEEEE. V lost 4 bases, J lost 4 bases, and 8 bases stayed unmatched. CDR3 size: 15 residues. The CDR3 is CASSPEGARYNEQFF. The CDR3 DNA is TGTGCCAGCAGCCCTGAGGGGGCACGATACAATGAGCAGTTCTTC.

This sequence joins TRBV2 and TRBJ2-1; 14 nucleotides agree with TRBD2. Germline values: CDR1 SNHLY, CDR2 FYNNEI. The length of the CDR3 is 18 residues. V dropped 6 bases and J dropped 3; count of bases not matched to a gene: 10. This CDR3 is CASSPTGTSGRNYNEQFF. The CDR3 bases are TGTGCCAGCAGCCCGACCGGGACTAGCGGGAGAAACTACAATGAGCAGTTCTTC.

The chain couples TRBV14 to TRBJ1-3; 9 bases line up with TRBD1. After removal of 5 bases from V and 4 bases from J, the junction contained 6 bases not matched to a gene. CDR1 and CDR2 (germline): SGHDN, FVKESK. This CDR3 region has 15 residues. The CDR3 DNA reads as TGTGCCAGCAGCTTCGGACAGGGGAACGGAAACACCATATATTTT. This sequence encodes CASSFGQGNGNTIYF.

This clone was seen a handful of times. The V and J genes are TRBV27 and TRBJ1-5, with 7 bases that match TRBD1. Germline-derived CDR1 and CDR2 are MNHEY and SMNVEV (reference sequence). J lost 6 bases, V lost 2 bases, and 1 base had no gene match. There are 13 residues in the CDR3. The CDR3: CASSLAGGQPQHF. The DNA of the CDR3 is TGTGCCAGCAGTTTAGCAGGGGGTCAGCCCCAGCATTTT.